This T cell receptor (beta chain) appears in the sequencing data of a study of blood T cell repertoires in COVID-19. The wider study: PBMCs, B-cell-depleted T cells, or T cells provided the cDNA or gDNA that made up the material.

The CDR3 runs to 15 residues. Germline V gene data show CDR1 as MGHRA and CDR2 as YSYEKL. The J segment lost 3 bases and the V segment lost 1 base, leaving 6 bases of the junction unmatched. TCRdb's copy holds only in-frame clones and misses some; the assay was immunoSEQ multiplex PCR. Counted here are over 45,000 clones, 70% to 90% occurring once; the ten biggest clones make up roughly an eighth. The sequence came from a human donor in a cohort sampled during active COVID-19. The source material was peripheral blood. The rearrangement joins TRBV4-1 to TRBJ2-7; 7 bases agree with TRBD2. CDR3 in DNA: TGCGCCAGCAGCCAAGGGAGTGGGGGGGGCTACGAGCAGTACTTC. Amino acids: CASSQGSGGGYEQYF.